Shown below are 19 T cell receptor beta chains from a single sample sequenced in a study of tumor and adjacent non-tumor tissue in lung cancer. RNA was extracted from bulk tissue without any cell sorting. More than 3 cm separated this lung sample from the edge of the tumor. A modified ARM-PCR protocol with three rounds of nested PCR amplified TCRbeta. TCRdb used MiXCR to reprocess the multiplex PCR reads, holding one entry per CDR3 protein. The profile shows tens of thousands of distinct CDR3 sequences, 60% to 70% of them singletons. The specimen was distant non-tumor lung tissue. The receptors originated from a woman in her thirties or forties with non-small cell lung cancer.

Points on this clonotype: Germline is not matched at one junction end, which may reflect a read error. The chain carries TRBV12-3 or TRBV12-4 and TRBJ1-5; maybe TRBD1 (5 bases). The CDR3 extends over 17 amino acids. CDR3 residues: CASSSLGGAGSNQSQHF. DNA for the CDR3: TGTGCCAGCAGTTCGCTCGGGGGAGCCGGGAGCAATCAGTCCCAGCATTTT.

In regard to this clonotype: Without the conserved terminal phenylalanine or tryptophan, this CDR3 likely stems from a read error. The chain recombines TRBV4-1 with TRBJ1-2, with D possibly matching TRBD1 (5 bases). Trimming pared 1 base from V and 11 bases from J, leaving 23 bases between. The CDR3 spans 16 residues. Germline V gene lookup returns CDR1 MGHRA and CDR2 YSYEKL. CDR3 bases: TGCGCCAGCAGCCAAGCTTTTCGCGAGGGGTCGAGTGGTTACACCTCC. Protein sequence: CASSQAFREGSSGYTS.

Comment on this clonotype: The germline gene is not matched at one end of the junction; a read error may be the cause. The V gene is TRBV20-1, the J gene TRBJ2-7; tentative D call: TRBD2 (5 bases). The CDR3 is 14 amino acids. Germline lookup yields CDR1 DFQATT and CDR2 SNEGSKA (reference sequence). CDR3 sequence: CSTSAWHGNYEQYF. The CDR3 coding sequence is TGCAGTACTAGTGCCTGGCATGGGAACTACGAGCAGTACTTC.

As for this clonotype: A junction end diverges from the germline sequence, so it may reflect a read error. The rearrangement joins TRBV6-1 to TRBJ1-1; the D is unclear. Germline lookup yields CDR1 MNHNS and CDR2 SASEGT. The CDR3 is 14 residues long. This CDR3 is CASRHRDGFDEAFF. The CDR3 coding sequence is TGTGCAAGCAGGCATCGGGATGGTTTTGATGAAGCTTTCTTT.

About this clonotype: Possible read error: a much larger clone is one base away. V is TRBV28 and J is TRBJ1-6; TRBD1 matches at 8 bases. Trimming cost V 2 bases and J 0 bases; bases outside gene matches: 12. Germline V lookup: CDR1 MDHEN, CDR2 SYDVKM. This CDR3 region has 20 residues. CDR3 protein: CASSLLRDRRSPSYNSPLHF. The CDR3 DNA reads as TGTGCCAGCAGTTTACTTAGGGACAGGAGGAGTCCCTCCTATAATTCACCCCTCCACTTT.

This clonotype was detected ten times or more. The chain uses TRBV2 and TRBJ2-1; D is possibly TRBD1 (6 bases). V was cut by 4 bases and J by 6 bases, with 7 bases left in between. This CDR3 has 12 amino acids. The germline gives CDR1 SNHLY, CDR2 FYNNEI. Here the CDR3 DNA reads TGTGCCAGCAGTGTACAGGGCAATGAGCAGTTCTTC. It specifies CASSVQGNEQFF.

The chain recombines TRBV10-3 with TRBJ2-3, with 7 bases fitting TRBD2. The germline CDR1 and CDR2 sequences are ENHRY and SYGVKD. V lost 5 bases and J lost 6; bases outside the gene matches: 11. The CDR3 is 15 amino acids. The chain's CDR3 is CAISLVGGHGDTQYF. For the CDR3, the DNA is TGTGCCATCAGTCTGGTGGGAGGGCATGGTGATACGCAGTATTTT.

Remarks on this clonotype: One base away lies a much larger clone, so this may be a sequencing read error. The chain joins TRBV12-3 or TRBV12-4 to TRBJ1-3; possible D gene TRBD1, 6 bases. The V end lost 6 bases, the J end lost 3 bases, and 12 bases lay between the germline ends. The CDR3 has 14 amino acids. CDR3 nucleotide sequence: TGTGCCAGCAGCCTGGCAGGGGATGGAAACACCATATATTTT. It specifies CASSLAGDGNTIYF.

This clonotype was detected ten times or more. The rearrangement uses TRBV5-1 and TRBJ1-5; D uncertain. The CDR3 length is 14 residues. Looked up from germline, CDR1 is SGHRS and CDR2 is YFSETQ. The ends were cut back, 0 bases at V and 4 bases at J, with 8 bases in the middle. CDR3 amino acids: CASSLEGFNQPQHF. CDR3 DNA: TGCGCCAGCAGCTTGGAAGGGTTTAATCAGCCCCAGCATTTT.

V and J are TRBV20-1 and TRBJ1-1; D perhaps matches TRBD1 (5 bases). V was shortened by 6 bases and J by 6 bases, with 14 bases between the two germline ends. The CDR3 runs 12 residues. In germline, CDR1 is DFQATT, CDR2 SNEGSKA (reference sequence). CDR3 coding DNA: TGCAGTGCCCTCGAGCAGGGTTCTGAAGCTTTCTTT. Protein product: CSALEQGSEAFF.

The table lists this clonotype with a few counts. Possible read error: a much larger clone is one base away. The chain has TRBV28 and TRBJ1-5; D perhaps matches TRBD1 (5 bases). The CDR3 runs 13 residues. Germline V gene lookup returns CDR1 MDHEN and CDR2 SYDVKM. CDR3 protein: CPSGDRSYQPQHF. CDR3 bases: TGTCCCAGCGGTGACAGATCCTATCAGCCCCAGCATTTT.

About this clonotype: The junction does not match germline at one end; this may be a read error. The CDR3 nucleotides read TGTGCCAGCAGTTTAAGGTTCAGGCAGGGTGTCTACGAGCAATACTTC. Its translation is CASSLRFRQGVYEQYF. The gene calls are TRBV28 and TRBJ2-7; perhaps TRBD1 as D (5 bases). Germline CDR1 MDHEN, CDR2 SYDVKM. The CDR3 runs to 16 residues. Complete variable domain (other parts from reference TRBV28 and TRBJ2-7): DVKVTQSSRYLVKRTGEKVFLECVQDMDHENMFWYRQDPGLGLRLIYFSYDVKMKEKGDIPEGYSVSREKKERFSLILESASTNQTSMYLCASSLRFRQGVYEQYFGPGTRLTVT.

This clonotype was detected a few times. V gene TRBV18 combines with J gene TRBJ2-3; either TRBD1 or TRBD2 may fit D (5 bases each). Per the germline V gene, CDR1 is KGHSH and CDR2 is LQKENI. CDR3 length: 18 residues. Trimming shortened V by 8 bases and J by 0 bases, and 24 bases separated the two germline ends. CDR3 nucleotides: TGTGCCAGCCCAGCTCCGGGGCTTGCCCTATCTAGCACAGATACGCAGTATTTT. It encodes CASPAPGLALSSTDTQYF.

This clonotype is labeled as medium-sized. The V gene is TRBV11-2, the J gene TRBJ2-3, with no clear D. Germline lookup yields CDR1 SGHAT and CDR2 FQNNGV. The CDR3 is 13 residues long. V shed 4 bases and J shed 6 bases, with 11 bases lying between them. CDR3 region: CASSSDPRDTQYF. The CDR3 DNA reads as TGTGCCAGCAGCTCCGACCCAAGGGATACGCAGTATTTT.

This clonotype was picked up one time. Being one base from a much bigger clone, this may be a read error. The chain employs TRBV10-1 and TRBJ1-6; D unclear. CDR1 is WNHNN and CDR2 is SYGVQD in the germline V gene (reference sequence). The CDR3 contains 14 residues. With 5 bases removed from V and 7 bases from J, the gap between germline ends came to 12 bases. The CDR3 spells CASSRERENSPLHF. CDR3 bases: TGCGCCAGCAGTCGGGAACGGGAGAATTCACCCCTCCACTTT.

The chain joins TRBV29-1 to TRBJ2-7; no definite D call. Germline V gene sequence: CDR1 SQVTM, CDR2 ANQGSEA. The CDR3 totals 13 residues. CDR3 residues: CGTTRALHNEQYF. Written as DNA, the CDR3 is TGCGGCACAACCCGGGCCCTCCATAACGAGCAGTACTTC.

On this clonotype itself: Possible read error: a much larger clone is one base away. The genes are TRBV7-9 and TRBJ1-4, with 7 bases fitting TRBD1. Germline V gene data show CDR1 as SEHNR and CDR2 as FQNEAQ (reference sequence). After removal of 5 bases from V and 7 bases from J, the junction contained 10 bases not matched to a gene. This CDR3 contains 15 residues. In nucleotides, the CDR3 is TGTGCCAGCAGCAAAGGGACAGTGCTGGGTGAAAAACTGTTTTTT. This encodes CASSKGTVLGEKLFF. Together with reference TRBV7-9 and TRBJ1-4, the CDR3 gives the full variable domain: DTGVSQNPRHKITKRGQNVTFRCDPISEHNRLYWYRQTLGQGPEFLTYFQNEAQLEKSRLLSDRFSAERPKGSFSTLEIQRTEQGDSAMYLCASSKGTVLGEKLFFGSGTQLSVL.

About this clonotype: No conserved phenylalanine or tryptophan ends this CDR3, so it is likely a read error. The chain has TRBV11-2 and TRBJ2-1; D uncertain. Germline values: CDR1 SGHAT, CDR2 FQNNGV. This CDR3 spans 11 amino acids. V dropped 6 bases and J dropped 9 bases, with 9 bases sitting between them. The CDR3 loop reads CASSFATEQFL. For the CDR3, the DNA is TGTGCCAGCAGTTTCGCGACTGAGCAGTTCCTC.

Remarks on this clonotype: A read error may explain this, as a much larger clone is one base away. The rearrangement links TRBV2 to TRBJ1-5; D is possibly TRBD1 (5 bases). Germline values: CDR1 SNHLY, CDR2 FYNNEI. The CDR3 spans 12 residues. Trimming removed 8 bases at V and 5 bases at J, with 10 bases between. This CDR3 is CASRDHYQPQHF. The CDR3 nucleotides are TGTGCCAGCCGGGACCACTATCAGCCCCAGCATTTT.